This TCR beta chain was recorded in a study of cytomegalovirus exposure and HLA in healthy donors. 60 Vbeta and 13 Jbeta primers were used in PCR. Here immunoSEQ multiplex PCR was the method, and the copy in TCRdb shows in-frame clones only, minus some. The sample shows 90,000 to 95,000 clones, roughly 80% of them seen only once. V gave up 6 bases and J gave up 9 bases, with 15 bases separating them. Germline V CDR1 and CDR2: MDHEN, SYDVKM. The CDR3 extends over 14 amino acids. In nominal health when sampled, donors likely had unrecorded immune exposures nonetheless. Comment on this clone: Its antigen is undetermined.

Findings and limits, study-wide: In a later analysis, compared with equally common non-associated chains, HLA-associated beta chains were more expanded. A later analysis linked a missense DCLRE1C variant to TCR beta V- and J-gene trimming. Being indistinguishable, some V segments were excluded, TRBV6-2 and TRBV6-3 among them.

Sequencing was performed on PBMCs. The chain links TRBV28 to TRBJ1-6, with TRBD1 as a possible D gene (6 bases). This receptor was taken from a girl aged 2 to 9 in good health and CMV-seropositive. CDR3 protein: CASSLTGSGSPLHF. Here the CDR3 DNA reads TGTGCCAGCAGCCTAACAGGGTCGGGTTCACCCCTCCACTTT.